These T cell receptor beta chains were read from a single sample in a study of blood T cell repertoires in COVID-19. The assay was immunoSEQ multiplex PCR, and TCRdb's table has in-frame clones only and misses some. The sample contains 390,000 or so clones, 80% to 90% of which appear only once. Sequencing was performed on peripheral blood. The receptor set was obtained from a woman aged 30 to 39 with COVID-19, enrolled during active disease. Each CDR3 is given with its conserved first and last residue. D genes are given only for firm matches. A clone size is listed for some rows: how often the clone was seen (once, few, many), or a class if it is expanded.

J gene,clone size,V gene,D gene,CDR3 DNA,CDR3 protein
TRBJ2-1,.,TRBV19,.,TGTGCCAGTAGTATAGGGGCCCGGCACAATGAGCAGTTCTTC,CASSIGARHNEQFF
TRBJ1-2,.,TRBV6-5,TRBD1,TGTGCCAGCAGACGGGACAGCGCCCTGGATGGCTACACCTTC,CASRRDSALDGYTF
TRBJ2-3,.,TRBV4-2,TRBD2,TGTGCCAGCAGCCAACGCGGGCTAGCGGCCCGGGAAAGGGATACGCAGTATTTT,CASSQRGLAARERDTQYF
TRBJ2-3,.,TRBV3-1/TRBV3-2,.,TGTGCCAGCAGCCAACCCGTTTCAGGGGCGCAGTATTTT,CASSQPVSGAQYF
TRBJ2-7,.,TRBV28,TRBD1,TGTGCCAGCAGTGAGACCCCGGGACAGGGTTACGAGCAGTACTTC,CASSETPGQGYEQYF
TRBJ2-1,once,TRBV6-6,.,TGTGCCAGCAGCCCAGGGGTGGGGGTTGCCGATGAGCAGTTCTTC,CASSPGVGVADEQFF
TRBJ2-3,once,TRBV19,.,TGTGCCAGTAGTATCGATCGGGAGCCAGGCACAGATACGCAGTATTTT,CASSIDREPGTDTQYF
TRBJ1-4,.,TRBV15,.,TGTGCCACCAGCATTGGGAGGACTAATGAAAAACTGTTTTTT,CATSIGRTNEKLFF
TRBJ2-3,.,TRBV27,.,TGTGCCAGCAGCTACGGAGGGGCCCCCACAGATACGCAGTATTTT,CASSYGGAPTDTQYF
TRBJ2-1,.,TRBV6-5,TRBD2,TGTGCCAGCAGCAAACTAGCGGGAGGGGCAGATGAGCAGTTCTTC,CASSKLAGGADEQFF
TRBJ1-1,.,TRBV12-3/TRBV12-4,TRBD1,TGTGCCAGCAGTTTGACAGGGGACACTGAAGCTTTCTTT,CASSLTGDTEAFF
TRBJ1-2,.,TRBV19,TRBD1,TGTGCCAGTACCCCCATCGGAGCAGGGGGCGATCGAATGGATGGCTACACCTTC,CASTPIGAGGDRMDGYTF
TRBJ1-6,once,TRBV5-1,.,TGCGCCAGCAGCTTGGTGGCGGGCTATAGTTCACCCCTCCACTTT,CASSLVAGYSSPLHF
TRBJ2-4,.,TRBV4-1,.,TGCGCCAGCAGCCAATTTCGGTCCCCGCTAGCCAAAAACATTCAGTACTTC,CASSQFRSPLAKNIQYF
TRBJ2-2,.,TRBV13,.,TGTGCCAGCAGCCACTCGACCGGGGAGCTGTTTTTT,CASSHSTGELFF
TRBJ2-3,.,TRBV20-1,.,TGCAGTGCTTCTGGGGGGAGATCGCAGTATTTT,CSASGGRSQYF
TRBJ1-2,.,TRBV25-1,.,TGTGCCAGCAGTGAATTAACAGAGGGCTACACCTTC,CASSELTEGYTF
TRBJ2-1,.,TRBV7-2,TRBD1,TGTGCCAGCAGCTTCTTGACAGGGGGCAATGAGCAGTTCTTC,CASSFLTGGNEQFF
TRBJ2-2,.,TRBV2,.,TGTGCCAGCAGATCCAGACAGAAGCTGTTTTTT,CASRSRQKLFF
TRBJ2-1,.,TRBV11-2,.,TGTGCCAGCAGCTTAGATAAGAGGGCAGGGGATGAGCAGTTCTTC,CASSLDKRAGDEQFF
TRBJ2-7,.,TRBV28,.,TGTGCCAGCAGTTTTCAAGAGCAGTACTTC,CASSFQEQYF
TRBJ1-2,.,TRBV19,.,TGTGCCAGTAGGCCGGACAGTAACTATGGCTACACCTTC,CASRPDSNYGYTF
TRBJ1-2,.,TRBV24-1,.,TGTGCCACCAGTGAGGTACAGGGTGGCTACACCTTC,CATSEVQGGYTF
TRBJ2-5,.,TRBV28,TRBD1,TGTGCCAGCAGTTCCGCCGGGACAGGTACGGGGGAGACCCAGTACTTC,CASSSAGTGTGETQYF
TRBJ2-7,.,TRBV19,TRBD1,TGTGCCAGTAAAGAAACAACCTGGACAGGCCTCTCCTACGAGCAGTACTTC,CASKETTWTGLSYEQYF
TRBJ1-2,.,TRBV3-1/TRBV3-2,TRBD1,TGTGCCAGCAGCGACTTACAGGGGGCTAATGGCTACACCTTC,CASSDLQGANGYTF
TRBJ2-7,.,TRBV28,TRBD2,TGTGCCAGCAGTTTTGGGGGGCCCGGGCTAGCGGGGGAATCCTACGAGCAGTACTTC,CASSFGGPGLAGESYEQYF
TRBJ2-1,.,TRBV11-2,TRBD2,TGTGCCAGCAGCTTAGTCCCCATAGCGGGGGGTATGAATGAGCAGTTCTTC,CASSLVPIAGGMNEQFF
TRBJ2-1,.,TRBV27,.,TGTGCCAGCAGTTTATCGAGGGAGCGACCCTACAATGAGCAGTTCTTC,CASSLSRERPYNEQFF
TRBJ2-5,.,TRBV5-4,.,TGTGCCAGCGGAAAACAGGGTCAAGAGACCCAGTACTTC,CASGKQGQETQYF
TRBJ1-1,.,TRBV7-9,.,TGTGCCAGCAGCATGGGGCAGGGGTATGACACTGAAGCTTTCTTT,CASSMGQGYDTEAFF
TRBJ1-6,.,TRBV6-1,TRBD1,TGTGCCAGCAGTGATAGGACAGGGGGCGGGTATAATTCACCCCTCCACTTT,CASSDRTGGGYNSPLHF